These T cell receptor beta chains were read from a single sample in a study of vaccination and CD4 T cells after COVID-19. Which antigens these TCRs recognize remains unknown. TCRdb analysed the PCR reads with MiXCR anew, one entry per CDR3 protein. The sample consists of roughly 2,600 distinct CDR3 sequences, roughly a fifth of them appearing once. Sequenced sample: CD4+ T cells from blood, cultured in vitro. The origin of the receptors is a human donor who had recovered from COVID-19. Each CDR3 is given with its conserved first and last residue. A D gene is named only where the DNA matches it firmly. Size tells how often a clone was seen (once, few, many) or the class of an expanded clone, and some rows leave it out.

d_call: TRBD1
cdr3_length: 14
j_call: TRBJ1-3
v_call: TRBV18
clone_size: once
cdr3_nt: TGTGCCAGCTCACCCGGGACAGGCGGAAACACCATATATTTT
cdr3_aa: CASSPGTGGNTIYF

d_call: TRBD2
cdr3_length: 14
j_call: TRBJ2-2
v_call: TRBV20-1
clone_size: medium-sized
cdr3_nt: TGCAGTGCCGCAGCGGGGGGGTTGGCCGGGGAGCTGTTTTTT
cdr3_aa: CSAAAGGLAGELFF

d_call: .
cdr3_length: 17
j_call: TRBJ2-1
v_call: TRBV19
clone_size: .
cdr3_nt: TGTGCCAGTAGACCCTCGACAAGGGGTCAATACTACAATGAGCAGTTCTTC
cdr3_aa: CASRPSTRGQYYNEQFF

d_call: .
cdr3_length: 20
j_call: TRBJ1-5
v_call: TRBV18
clone_size: few
cdr3_nt: TGTGCCAGCTCACCGGGGGCAAGCCGTCCACAAACGTATAGCAATCAGCCCCAGCATTTT
cdr3_aa: CASSPGASRPQTYSNQPQHF

d_call: .
cdr3_length: 14
j_call: TRBJ2-2
v_call: TRBV12-3/TRBV12-4
clone_size: few
cdr3_nt: TGTGCCAGCAGCCTCCTCCTAGGGTCCGGGGAGCTGTTTTTT
cdr3_aa: CASSLLLGSGELFF

d_call: TRBD1
cdr3_length: 14
j_call: TRBJ1-4
v_call: TRBV19
clone_size: few
cdr3_nt: TGTGCCAGTAGTGACAGGGGGCTTAATGAAAAACTGTTTTTT
cdr3_aa: CASSDRGLNEKLFF

d_call: TRBD1
cdr3_length: 13
j_call: TRBJ2-3
v_call: TRBV6-1
clone_size: .
cdr3_nt: TGTGCCAGCAGTAATCGGGACAGGGGGCCGCAGTATTTT
cdr3_aa: CASSNRDRGPQYF

d_call: .
cdr3_length: 18
j_call: TRBJ2-2
v_call: TRBV19
clone_size: medium-sized
cdr3_nt: TGTGCCAGTAGTCTTTCCGGGCCTCCCTCCCCGGGGACCGGGGAGCTGTTTTTT
cdr3_aa: CASSLSGPPSPGTGELFF

d_call: TRBD2
cdr3_length: 15
j_call: TRBJ2-3
v_call: TRBV9
clone_size: few
cdr3_nt: TGTGCCAGCAGCCCCCCCCGGGGAGGGGCAGATACGCAGTATTTT
cdr3_aa: CASSPPRGGADTQYF

d_call: .
cdr3_length: 15
j_call: TRBJ2-1
v_call: TRBV6-1
clone_size: medium-sized
cdr3_nt: TGTGCCAGCACCAGGGGCCCCTTGGCTGACGATGAGCAGTTCTTC
cdr3_aa: CASTRGPLADDEQFF

d_call: TRBD1
cdr3_length: 13
j_call: TRBJ2-1
v_call: TRBV29-1
clone_size: .
cdr3_nt: TGCAGCGAAACCACAGGGGGCCACAATGAGCAGTTCTTC
cdr3_aa: CSETTGGHNEQFF

d_call: .
cdr3_length: 13
j_call: TRBJ1-6
v_call: TRBV30
clone_size: few
cdr3_nt: TGTGCCTGGAGTGCGGCGGGGAAGAGTGACCTCCACTTT
cdr3_aa: CAWSAAGKSDLHF

d_call: .
cdr3_length: 11
j_call: TRBJ2-7
v_call: TRBV6-1
clone_size: few
cdr3_nt: TGTGCCACCGGGGCGAACTACGAGCAGTACTTC
cdr3_aa: CATGANYEQYF

d_call: .
cdr3_length: 12
j_call: TRBJ2-7
v_call: TRBV30
clone_size: .
cdr3_nt: TGTGCCTGGAGTTTGGGGCATTACGAGCAGTACTTC
cdr3_aa: CAWSLGHYEQYF

d_call: .
cdr3_length: 17
j_call: TRBJ1-5
v_call: TRBV6-2/TRBV6-3
clone_size: few
cdr3_nt: TGTGCCAGCAGTACTCACAGTGGAAAAATTAGCAATCAGCCCCAGCATTTT
cdr3_aa: CASSTHSGKISNQPQHF

d_call: .
cdr3_length: 13
j_call: TRBJ2-7
v_call: TRBV5-1
clone_size: few
cdr3_nt: TGCGCCAGCAGCCACGGCCCCCGGTACGAGCAGTACTTC
cdr3_aa: CASSHGPRYEQYF

d_call: .
cdr3_length: 12
j_call: TRBJ1-6
v_call: TRBV12-2
clone_size: medium-sized
cdr3_nt: TGTGCAAGTCGCTTTACCAGTGGACCCCTCCACTTT
cdr3_aa: CASRFTSGPLHF

d_call: .
cdr3_length: 18
j_call: TRBJ2-2
v_call: TRBV7-9
clone_size: .
cdr3_nt: TGTGCCAGCAGCTTAGTCGGTAAGCAGGCTACTAACACCGGGGAGCTGTTTTTT
cdr3_aa: CASSLVGKQATNTGELFF

d_call: .
cdr3_length: 13
j_call: TRBJ1-2
v_call: TRBV28
clone_size: .
cdr3_nt: TGTGCCAGCAGCAACCTCTCCTCACGGGGCTACACCTTC
cdr3_aa: CASSNLSSRGYTF

d_call: .
cdr3_length: 17
j_call: TRBJ1-5
v_call: TRBV6-5
clone_size: .
cdr3_nt: TGTGCCAGCAGTTCCCGGGGGGGCAGCTATAGCAATCAGCCCCAGCATTTT
cdr3_aa: CASSSRGGSYSNQPQHF

d_call: TRBD1
cdr3_length: 13
j_call: TRBJ2-5
v_call: TRBV2
clone_size: medium-sized
cdr3_nt: TGTGCCAGCAGGGACAGGGGGGGTGAGACCCAGTACTTC
cdr3_aa: CASRDRGGETQYF

d_call: TRBD1
cdr3_length: 13
j_call: TRBJ1-2
v_call: TRBV5-6
clone_size: .
cdr3_nt: TGTGCCAGCAGCTTCCGGGACAGGGTAGGCTACACCTTC
cdr3_aa: CASSFRDRVGYTF

d_call: TRBD2
cdr3_length: 16
j_call: TRBJ2-3
v_call: TRBV30
clone_size: .
cdr3_nt: TGTGCCTGGAGTGTATTAGCGGGGACCTTCACAGATACGCAGTATTTT
cdr3_aa: CAWSVLAGTFTDTQYF

d_call: TRBD1
cdr3_length: 14
j_call: TRBJ2-7
v_call: TRBV6-1
clone_size: few
cdr3_nt: TGTGCCAGCTCATGGGACAGGGGGCTGTGGGAGCAGTACTTC
cdr3_aa: CASSWDRGLWEQYF

d_call: .
cdr3_length: 14
j_call: TRBJ2-2
v_call: TRBV5-5
clone_size: few
cdr3_nt: TGTGCCAGCAGCCAGGACACCTTCACCGGGGAGCTGTTTTTT
cdr3_aa: CASSQDTFTGELFF

d_call: .
cdr3_length: 13
j_call: TRBJ1-1
v_call: TRBV27
clone_size: .
cdr3_nt: TGTGCCAGCAGCCTGCTGGGCCTCACTGAAGCTTTCTTT
cdr3_aa: CASSLLGLTEAFF

d_call: TRBD2
cdr3_length: 13
j_call: TRBJ2-5
v_call: TRBV10-3
clone_size: few
cdr3_nt: TGTGCCACCGCACTAGCGGGGGTTGAGACCCAGTACTTC
cdr3_aa: CATALAGVETQYF

d_call: TRBD2
cdr3_length: 15
j_call: TRBJ2-1
v_call: TRBV2
clone_size: few
cdr3_nt: TGTGCCAGGGATAAGACTAGCGGGGTTTACAATGAGCAGTTCTTC
cdr3_aa: CARDKTSGVYNEQFF

d_call: .
cdr3_length: 14
j_call: TRBJ2-1
v_call: TRBV12-3/TRBV12-4
clone_size: large
cdr3_nt: TGTGCCAGCAGCACAGGGAACCCCTACAATGAGCAGTTCTTC
cdr3_aa: CASSTGNPYNEQFF

d_call: TRBD1
cdr3_length: 15
j_call: TRBJ1-1
v_call: TRBV19
clone_size: hyperexpanded
cdr3_nt: TGTGCCAGTAGTATACAGGGGGGCGTGAACACTGAAGCTTTCTTT
cdr3_aa: CASSIQGGVNTEAFF

d_call: .
cdr3_length: 15
j_call: TRBJ1-1
v_call: TRBV19
clone_size: large
cdr3_nt: TGTGCCAGTACTCTCGGGTGGCAGAAGAACACTGAAGCTTTCTTT
cdr3_aa: CASTLGWQKNTEAFF

d_call: TRBD1
cdr3_length: 13
j_call: TRBJ1-2
v_call: TRBV6-2/TRBV6-3
clone_size: .
cdr3_nt: TGTGCCAGCAGTTTAACAGGGGGCAAGGGCTACACCTTC
cdr3_aa: CASSLTGGKGYTF